The entry below describes one T cell receptor (beta chain). These data come from a study of control samples from healthy donors and cancer patients. This CDR3 has 16 amino acids. The germline V gene has CDR1 LNHDA and CDR2 SQIVND (reference sequence). Trimming left V 4 bases short and J 6 bases short, with 16 bases between. Here immunoSEQ multiplex PCR was the method, and the copy in TCRdb shows in-frame clones only, minus some. Of over 150,000 clones in the sample, roughly 92% were seen once. This chain joins TRBV19 and TRBJ1-6, with D maybe TRBD1 (6 bases). Sequenced input: blood. This clonotype was obtained from a woman between 18 and 30 years old in good health. The CDR3 here is CASSNTPAGANSPLHF. Written as DNA, the CDR3 is TGTGCCAGTAGTAACACCCCTGCAGGGGCTAATTCACCCCTCCACTTT.